Listed here are 22 T cell receptor beta chains from one sample, sequenced in a study of cytomegalovirus exposure and HLA in healthy donors. The PCR contained 60 Vbeta and 13 Jbeta primers. The protocol was immunoSEQ multiplex PCR, while the TCRdb copy is restricted to in-frame clones and leaves out a portion. The table has some 120,000 clones, approximately 80% seen once. The sample was PBMCs. The source is a man aged 18 to 30 in good health and CMV-seronegative.

The rearrangement joins TRBV10-2 to TRBJ1-1; 10 bases agree with TRBD1. The germline V gene encodes CDR1 WSHSY and CDR2 SAAADI. The junction had 3 bases not matched to a gene; V was cut back by 7 bases and J by 1 base. The CDR3 has 14 residues. In DNA, the CDR3 is TGCGCCAGCACCCGGGACAGGGGGAACACTGAAGCTTTCTTT. Protein: CASTRDRGNTEAFF.

The V and J genes are TRBV4-2 and TRBJ2-5, with no clear D. The J call could be wrong; TRBJ2-7 is a better fit for the DNA end. The germline gives CDR1 LGHNA, CDR2 YNFKEQ. The CDR3 contains 15 residues. This CDR3 is CASSQDYAPTYEQYF. The DNA for the CDR3 is TGTGCCAGCAGCCAAGATTACGCTCCTACCTACGAGCAGTACTTC.

As for this clone: At one end the junction does not follow the germline gene, possibly because of a read error. Other DNA sequences in this sample translate to the same CDR3. The chain employs TRBV7-6 and TRBJ1-1; maybe TRBD1 (6 bases). CDR1 and CDR2 from the germline V gene are SGHVS and FNYEAQ. The CDR3 spans 13 residues. CDR3 sequence: CASSLQGNTEAFF. CDR3 nucleotides: TGCGCCAGCAGCTTACAGGGGAACACTGAAGCTTTCTTT. Using reference TRBV7-6 and TRBJ1-1 for the parts outside the CDR3, the full variable domain is GAGVSQSPRYKVTKRGQDVALRCDPISGHVSLYWYRQALGQGPEFLTYFNYEAQQDKSGLPNDRFSAERPEGSISTLTIQRTEQRDSAMYRCASSLQGNTEAFFGQGTRLTVV.

This sequence joins TRBV18 and TRBJ2-7; TRBD1 is a possible D gene (6 bases). The germline CDR1 and CDR2 sequences are KGHSH and LQKENI. The CDR3 sequence is 17 residues long. The V gene lost 1 base and the J gene lost 2 bases, with 18 bases spanning the gap. This CDR3 reads CASSPLPPGHNPYEQYF. CDR3 bases: TGTGCCAGCTCACCACTTCCTCCGGGACATAACCCCTACGAGCAGTACTTC.

This clone showed up just a few times. The rearrangement uses TRBV5-1 and TRBJ2-2, with D possibly TRBD1 on 5 matching bases. V was cut by 2 bases and J by 3 bases, with 8 bases left in between. The CDR3 is 14 amino acids. Germline V gives CDR1 SGHRS, CDR2 YFSETQ. In DNA form, the CDR3 reads TGCGCCAGCAGCTTAGGACAACACACCGGGGAGCTGTTTTTT. It translates to CASSLGQHTGELFF.

The chain couples TRBV7-2 to TRBJ2-1; D ambiguous. This CDR3 is 17 amino acids long. V was trimmed by 5 bases and J by 8 bases, leaving 25 bases between them. CDR1 and CDR2 (germline): SGHTA, FQGNSA. As DNA, the CDR3 is TGTGCCAGCAGCATAACCCCCCCTCTTGAGGTTGTGCATGAGCAGTTCTTC. Its protein product is CASSITPPLEVVHEQFF.

This CDR3 reads CASSQADSLGTEAFF. CDR3 bases: TGCGCCAGCAGCCAGGCAGACAGCCTGGGGACTGAAGCTTTCTTT. This chain links TRBV4-3 with TRBJ1-1; D is possibly TRBD1 (5 bases). Trimming took 3 bases from V and 5 from J, leaving 16 bases between them. The CDR3 is made up of 15 amino acids. The germline CDR1 and CDR2 sequences are LGHNA and YSLEER.

The rearrangement links TRBV6-5 to TRBJ2-7, with 9 nucleotides matching TRBD1. After removal of 6 bases from V and 4 bases from J, the junction contained 7 bases not matched to a gene. The CDR3 spans 14 residues. From germline, CDR1 is MNHEY and CDR2 SVGAGI. The CDR3 region has the DNA TGTGCCAGCAGATCCTCGGGACAGGGTTACGAGCAGTACTTC. Its translation is CASRSSGQGYEQYF.

The rearrangement uses TRBV6-1 and TRBJ2-7; tentatively, D is TRBD2 (5 bases). CDR3 length equals 14 residues. V was trimmed by 3 bases and J by 3 bases, leaving 12 bases between them. Germline-derived CDR1 and CDR2 are MNHNS and SASEGT. CDR3 sequence reads: CASSEGPGNYEQYF. The CDR3 DNA reads as TGTGCCAGCAGTGAGGGTCCCGGGAACTACGAGCAGTACTTC.

The CDR3 nucleotides are TGTGCCAGTAGTAACATTTACTACGAGCAGTACTTC. This encodes CASSNIYYEQYF. The chain employs TRBV19 and TRBJ2-7, with D hard to call. The germline V gene has CDR1 LNHDA and CDR2 SQIVND (reference sequence). The V end lost 4 bases, the J end lost 3 bases, and 7 bases lay between the germline ends. The CDR3 sequence is 12 residues long.

As for this clone: The sample holds other DNA sequences that translate to the same CDR3. The chain recombines TRBV5-1 with TRBJ2-4; no firm D call. The CDR3 has 14 residues. Trimming cost V 4 bases and J 0 bases, with 8 bases left between them. Germline-derived CDR1 and CDR2 are SGHRS and YFSETQ. The CDR3: CASSLTLAKNIQYF. The CDR3 DNA reads as TGCGCCAGCAGCCTCACATTAGCCAAAAACATTCAGTACTTC.

The J gene is TRBJ2-1, the V gene TRBV13; unclear D gene. Germline V gene lookup returns CDR1 PRHDT and CDR2 FYEKMQ (reference sequence). CDR3 size: 15 residues. V was cut by 4 bases and J by 4 bases, with 14 bases left in between. The CDR3 reads CASSSAAPLYNEQFF. The CDR3 region has the DNA TGTGCCAGCAGCTCCGCCGCACCACTTTACAATGAGCAGTTCTTC.

The chain employs TRBV19 and TRBJ1-5; TRBD1 matches 8 bases. Trimming removed 3 bases from V and 6 bases from J; junction bases left unmatched: 10. Germline V gives CDR1 LNHDA, CDR2 SQIVND (reference sequence). This CDR3 comprises 16 residues. The CDR3 loop is CASSMRTGFGSQPQHF. The CDR3 DNA reads TGTGCCAGTAGTATGAGGACAGGGTTTGGGAGTCAGCCCCAGCATTTT.

The chain carries TRBV9 and TRBJ2-3; 7 nucleotides match TRBD1. Trimming took 2 bases from V and 11 from J; bases not matched to a gene: 11. From germline, CDR1 is SGDLS and CDR2 YYNGEE. This CDR3 has 14 residues. CDR3 amino acids: CASSVRTGALRQYF. DNA for the CDR3: TGTGCCAGCAGCGTGCGAACAGGGGCCCTCCGGCAGTATTTT.

The sample holds one count of this clone. Other nucleotide sequences in the sample specify the same CDR3. CDR3 DNA: TGTGCCAGCAGCTTAACAGGTTACGAGCAGTACTTC. As protein: CASSLTGYEQYF. The chain carries TRBV7-9 and TRBJ2-7; possibly TRBD1 for D (5 bases). There are 12 residues in the CDR3. The V gene lost 2 bases and the J gene lost 4 bases, with 6 bases spanning the gap. Germline-derived CDR1 and CDR2 are SEHNR and FQNEAQ (reference sequence). Complete variable domain (other parts from reference TRBV7-9 and TRBJ2-7): DTGVSQNPRHKITKRGQNVTFRCDPISEHNRLYWYRQTLGQGPEFLTYFQNEAQLEKSRLLSDRFSAERPKGSFSTLEIQRTEQGDSAMYLCASSLTGYEQYFGPGTRLTVT.

J is TRBJ2-3 and V is TRBV19, with 8 bases identical to TRBD1. Germline assignment: CDR1 LNHDA and CDR2 SQIVND (reference sequence). The V gene end was trimmed by 10 bases and the J gene end by 2 bases; junction bases not matched to a gene: 8. The CDR3 runs to 14 residues. This CDR3 reads CATTGAQATDTQYF. In nucleotides, the CDR3 is TGTGCCACGACAGGGGCCCAGGCCACAGATACGCAGTATTTT. Based on the CDR3 plus reference TRBV19 and TRBJ2-3, the full variable domain is DGGITQSPKYLFRKEGQNVTLSCEQNLNHDAMYWYRQDPGQGLRLIYYSQIVNDFQKGDIAEGYSVSREKKESFPLTVTSAQKNPTAFYLCATTGAQATDTQYFGPGTRLTVL.

V gene TRBV4-1 combines with J gene TRBJ2-7; 14 nucleotides match TRBD2. This CDR3 contains 18 residues. V shed 1 base and J 4 bases; nucleotides not matched to a gene: 9. Germline CDR1 is MGHRA and CDR2 is YSYEKL. The CDR3 loop reads CASSQGSGLAGAPYEQYF. The CDR3 coding sequence is TGCGCCAGCAGCCAAGGATCGGGACTAGCGGGGGCACCTTACGAGCAGTACTTC.

The chain carries TRBV11-3 and TRBJ2-1; 8 bases are shared with TRBD2. V lost 3 bases to trimming and J lost 6 bases; unmatched junction nucleotides: 7. This CDR3 spans 15 amino acids. Germline V gene sequence: CDR1 SGHNT, CDR2 YENEEA. Here the CDR3 reads CASSLNGGAVNEQFF. As DNA, the CDR3 is TGTGCCAGCAGCTTGAACGGGGGGGCAGTCAATGAGCAGTTCTTC.

This chain connects TRBV12-5 to TRBJ1-1; TRBD1 might be the D (6 bases). The CDR3 runs 13 residues. Germline V gene lookup returns CDR1 LGHNT and CDR2 FRNRAP. The ends were cut back, 7 bases at V and 9 bases at J, with 18 bases in the middle. CDR3 sequence: CASAGTRADKAFF. CDR3 DNA: TGTGCTAGTGCCGGGACAAGGGCCGATAAAGCTTTCTTT.

The V call is TRBV6-1, the J call TRBJ1-2; no reliable D call. The CDR3 spans 15 residues. Trimming took off 2 bases at V and 4 bases at J, with 14 bases between the two ends. The germline CDR1 and CDR2 sequences are MNHNS and SASEGT. The CDR3 sequence: CASSEWAISLYGYTF. Written as DNA, the CDR3 is TGTGCCAGCAGTGAATGGGCAATTTCCCTCTATGGCTACACCTTC.

The chain links TRBV19 to TRBJ2-5, with D tentatively TRBD1 (6 bases). Germline V lookup: CDR1 LNHDA, CDR2 SQIVND (reference sequence). V lost 5 bases, J lost 4 bases, and 11 bases lay in between. This CDR3 region has 13 residues. The CDR3 sequence is CASSPVGAETQYF. For the CDR3, the DNA is TGTGCCAGTAGTCCGGTGGGGGCAGAGACCCAGTACTTC. The full variable domain, rest sourced from reference TRBV19 and TRBJ2-5, is DGGITQSPKYLFRKEGQNVTLSCEQNLNHDAMYWYRQDPGQGLRLIYYSQIVNDFQKGDIAEGYSVSREKKESFPLTVTSAQKNPTAFYLCASSPVGAETQYFGPGTRLLVL.

This chain links TRBV14 with TRBJ1-2, with D unresolved. The CDR3 runs 14 residues. Trimming stripped 0 bases from V and 3 bases from J, with 8 bases between. Germline V gives CDR1 SGHDN, CDR2 FVKESK. This CDR3 is CASSQDESYYGYTF. CDR3 nucleotide sequence: TGTGCCAGCAGCCAAGATGAGAGCTACTATGGCTACACCTTC.